The 28 T cell receptor beta chains presented below share a single source sample, sequenced in a study of blood T cell repertoires in COVID-19. Only in-frame clones appear in the TCRdb table, and some are missing; sequencing was by immunoSEQ multiplex PCR. The sample gives approximately 220,000 clones, over 80% of which show up once; roughly 30% is in the top ten. The sample comprised peripheral blood. All receptors come from a man between 40 and 49 years old with acute or convalescent COVID-19.

The V and J genes are TRBV5-6 and TRBJ1-6; D not certain. The CDR3 length is 14 residues. CDR1 SGHDT and CDR2 YYEEEE come from the germline V gene. The V and J ends lost 2 bases and 7 bases respectively, with 10 bases between them. The CDR3 spells CASSFVTENSPLHF. The CDR3 DNA follows: TGTGCCAGCAGCTTCGTAACAGAGAATTCACCCCTCCACTTT.

The gene calls are TRBV19 and TRBJ1-6; D is undetermined. CDR1 and CDR2 from the germline V gene are LNHDA and SQIVND (reference sequence). The CDR3 spans 14 residues. The V end was cut by 7 bases, the J end by 3 bases, with 10 bases between. The CDR3 DNA is TGTGCCAGTACCCCAGGCAACTATAATTCACCCCTCCACTTT. This codes for CASTPGNYNSPLHF. The entire variable domain, with the rest obtained from reference TRBV19 and TRBJ1-6, is as follows: DGGITQSPKYLFRKEGQNVTLSCEQNLNHDAMYWYRQDPGQGLRLIYYSQIVNDFQKGDIAEGYSVSREKKESFPLTVTSAQKNPTAFYLCASTPGNYNSPLHFGNGTRLTVT.

The chain carries TRBV24-1 and TRBJ2-1, with 10 bases fitting TRBD2. Trimming at V came to 3 bases and at J to 7 bases, leaving 8 bases not matched to a gene. There are 16 residues in the CDR3. Germline lookup yields CDR1 KGHDR and CDR2 SFDVKD. The CDR3 protein is CATSDTVAGGQNEQFF. For the CDR3, the DNA is TGTGCCACCAGTGATACTGTAGCGGGGGGTCAGAATGAGCAGTTCTTC.

The gene calls are TRBV5-6 and TRBJ1-6; D perhaps matches TRBD1 (6 bases). CDR1 and CDR2 (germline): SGHDT, YYEEEE. This CDR3 region has 15 residues. The V gene lost 1 base and the J gene lost 9 bases, with 14 bases spanning the gap. Here the CDR3 reads CASSLWGLTRSPLHF. CDR3 nucleotides: TGTGCCAGCAGCTTGTGGGGGCTTACGCGTTCACCCCTCCACTTT.

This chain links TRBV16 with TRBJ1-2; D is undetermined. The CDR3 loop spans 16 amino acids. Deletions cut 4 bases from V and 1 base from J, with 16 bases between. Per germline, CDR1 KGHSY and CDR2 FQNENV. CDR3 nucleotides: TGTGCCAGCAGCCCCGACCGGGATGGGCGTAACTATGGCTACACCTTC. This sequence encodes CASSPDRDGRNYGYTF.

The genes are TRBV5-5 and TRBJ2-1; D might be TRBD2 (6 bases). Germline V gene sequence: CDR1 SGHKS, CDR2 YYEKEE (reference sequence). V was trimmed by 1 base and J by 0 bases, leaving 8 bases between them. The CDR3 totals 15 residues. The DNA for the CDR3 is TGTGCCAGCAGCTTGACGGGAGACTCCTACAATGAGCAGTTCTTC. Translated, it gives CASSLTGDSYNEQFF.

The V call is TRBV29-1, the J call TRBJ2-1; TRBD1 matches 8 bases. After removal of 4 bases from V and 6 bases from J, the junction contained 5 bases not matched to a gene. CDR1 is SQVTM, CDR2 ANQGSEA, per germline. The CDR3 is 13 amino acids. CDR3 sequence reads: CSVVGQGLNEQFF. The CDR3 DNA reads TGCAGCGTTGTAGGACAGGGTCTCAATGAGCAGTTCTTC.

The J gene is TRBJ2-3, the V gene TRBV7-2, with a weak D call TRBD2 (6 bases). V was clipped by 4 bases and J by 8 bases, with 13 bases between them. The germline V gene has CDR1 SGHTA and CDR2 FQGNSA. The CDR3 spans 13 residues. The DNA for the CDR3 is TGTGCCAGCAGCTCGACGGGGGTGACTACGCAGTATTTT. Its protein is CASSSTGVTTQYF.

The V gene is TRBV6-6, the J gene TRBJ2-2; a possible D gene is TRBD1 (7 bases). The V and J ends lost 9 bases and 4 bases respectively, with 18 bases between them. Germline V gives CDR1 MNHNY, CDR2 SVGAGI (reference sequence). This CDR3 region has 15 residues. The CDR3 protein is CASSTGRSTTGELFF. In DNA form, the CDR3 reads TGTGCCAGTTCGACAGGGAGGTCGACCACCGGGGAGCTGTTTTTT.

The V gene is TRBV6-2 or TRBV6-3, the J gene TRBJ2-5, with 7 positions matching TRBD1. The CDR3 totals 14 residues. Germline V gene lookup returns CDR1 MNHEY and CDR2 SVGEGT. Trimming at V came to 5 bases and at J to 4 bases, leaving 7 bases not matched to a gene. The CDR3 region has the DNA TGTGCCAGCAGTCAACAGGGGTGGCGAGAGACCCAGTACTTC. Encoded protein: CASSQQGWRETQYF.

V gene TRBV3-1 (or the pseudogene TRBV3-2) combines with J gene TRBJ1-2; 7 positions agree with TRBD1. The length of the CDR3 is 15 residues. CDR1 LGHDT and CDR2 YNNKEL come from the germline V gene (reference sequence). The V segment lost 6 bases and the J segment 6 bases; nucleotides outside the gene matches: 13. CDR3 residues: CASSSSRDRFDGYTF. The CDR3 bases are TGTGCCAGCAGTTCTTCCCGGGACAGATTCGATGGCTACACCTTC.

The V and J genes are TRBV29-1 and TRBJ2-3, with D unresolved. Germline V CDR1 and CDR2: SQVTM, ANQGSEA. V was pared by 4 bases and J by 0 bases, with 11 bases between. The CDR3 length is 14 residues. CDR3 residues: CSVVATDSTDTQYF. Here the CDR3 DNA reads TGCAGCGTTGTAGCCACCGATAGCACAGATACGCAGTATTTT.

J is TRBJ1-5 and V is TRBV20-1; tentative D call: TRBD1 (5 bases). The CDR3 has 15 residues. Per the germline V gene, CDR1 is DFQATT and CDR2 is SNEGSKA (reference sequence). Deletions cut 3 bases from V and 5 bases from J, with 17 bases between. DNA of the CDR3: TGCAGTGCTAGTGCGACCGGCAGGGTAGATCAGCCCCAGCATTTT. This codes for CSASATGRVDQPQHF.

The chain is built from TRBV28 and TRBJ2-4; TRBD1 might be the D (5 bases). This CDR3 is 16 amino acids long. Germline CDR1 and CDR2: MDHEN and SYDVKM. The ends were cut back, 2 bases at V and 8 bases at J, with 19 bases in the middle. CDR3 in amino acids: CASSLVWGGGGDIQYF. DNA for the CDR3: TGTGCCAGCAGTTTAGTCTGGGGCGGCGGCGGAGACATTCAGTACTTC.

This chain joins TRBV4-1 and TRBJ1-4, with D possibly TRBD1 on 5 matching bases. This CDR3 has 13 residues. Trimming removed 5 bases at V and 8 bases at J, with 12 bases between. Per germline, CDR1 MGHRA and CDR2 YSYEKL. CDR3 region: CASSFQGREKLFF. The CDR3, as DNA: TGCGCCAGCAGCTTCCAGGGAAGAGAAAAACTGTTTTTT.

This sequence joins TRBV10-3 and TRBJ1-3; D is uncertain. Germline V gene lookup returns CDR1 ENHRY and CDR2 SYGVKD. Deletions cut 0 bases from V and 4 bases from J, with 19 bases between. The length of the CDR3 is 18 residues. CDR3 sequence reads: CAISESISPGLSGNTIYF. The CDR3, as DNA: TGTGCCATCAGTGAGTCTATCTCGCCGGGATTATCAGGAAACACCATATATTTT.

This chain uses TRBV25-1 with TRBJ2-7; tentative D call: TRBD1 (5 bases). Deletions cut 3 bases from V and 2 bases from J, with 8 bases between. Per the germline V gene, CDR1 is MGHDK and CDR2 is SYGVNS. The CDR3 is 13 residues long. DNA of the CDR3: TGTGCCAGCAGTGACAGGGTTACCTACGAGCAGTACTTC. The encoded protein is CASSDRVTYEQYF.

This clone was seen once. The chain employs TRBV6-1 and TRBJ1-1; 7 bases align to TRBD1. CDR1 and CDR2 from the germline V gene are MNHNS and SASEGT. With 2 bases clipped from V and 5 bases from J, the junction kept 5 bases outside the gene matches. This CDR3 region has 14 residues. CDR3 in DNA: TGTGCCAGCAGTGAAAAGGGGGCACTTACTGAAGCTTTCTTT. Translation: CASSEKGALTEAFF.

The CDR3 DNA is TGTGCCAGCAGCGACCAGACTAGACGTGAGACCCAGTACTTC. Protein product: CASSDQTRRETQYF. V and J are TRBV5-4 and TRBJ2-5, with D possibly matching TRBD2 (6 bases). Per germline, CDR1 SGHNT and CDR2 YYREEE (reference sequence). The V end was cut by 4 bases, the J end by 5 bases, with 15 bases between. The CDR3 sequence is 14 residues long. Variable domain in full (rest from reference TRBV5-4 and TRBJ2-5): ETGVTQSPTHLIKTRGQQVTLRCSSQSGHNTVSWYQQALGQGPQFIFQYYREEENGRGNFPPRFSGLQFPNYSSELNVNALELDDSALYLCASSDQTRRETQYFGPGTRLLVL.

In DNA, the CDR3 is TGTGCCAGCAGCTTGGGGACAGGTCTCAATTCACCCCTCCACTTT. It is translated as CASSLGTGLNSPLHF. This chain links TRBV5-6 with TRBJ1-6; 7 positions agree with TRBD1. Germline V lookup: CDR1 SGHDT, CDR2 YYEEEE. The V segment lost 0 bases and the J segment 7 bases; nucleotides outside the gene matches: 4. The CDR3 runs to 15 residues.

V is TRBV7-2 and J is TRBJ1-2, with 8 bases fitting TRBD1. V lost 4 bases and J lost 7; bases outside the gene matches: 8. The CDR3 contains 14 residues. Germline V gives CDR1 SGHTA, CDR2 FQGNSA. The CDR3 sequence: CASSSTDRGGGYTF. DNA of the CDR3: TGTGCCAGCAGCTCCACAGACAGGGGCGGTGGCTACACCTTC.

The V call is TRBV29-1, the J call TRBJ1-1; 11 bases agree with TRBD1. Germline assignment: CDR1 SQVTM and CDR2 ANQGSEA. The trim removed 5 bases at V and 5 bases at J, leaving 4 bases unmatched. The CDR3 sequence is 13 residues long. The CDR3 DNA sequence: TGCAGCGTTACCGGGACAGGGGGGACTGAAGCTTTCTTT. This encodes CSVTGTGGTEAFF.

The chain has TRBV6-6 and TRBJ2-1; D is ambiguous. Per the germline V gene, CDR1 is MNHNY and CDR2 is SVGAGI (reference sequence). The CDR3 is 16 residues long. V was clipped by 6 bases and J by 4 bases, with 19 bases between them. CDR3 amino acids: CASSRAASLSYNEQFF. As DNA, the CDR3 is TGTGCCAGCAGCCGCGCGGCCAGTCTTTCTTACAATGAGCAGTTCTTC.

In nucleotides, the CDR3 is TGTGCCAGCAGTCCCTTAACAGGGGGGAATTCACCCCTCCACTTT. It translates to CASSPLTGGNSPLHF. The rearrangement uses TRBV7-8 and TRBJ1-6; TRBD1 agrees at 8 bases. J gave up 7 bases and V 6 bases, and 8 bases lay outside the gene matches. CDR1 is SGHVS and CDR2 is FQNEAQ in the germline V gene. The CDR3 loop spans 15 amino acids.

This clone was observed a few times. The CDR3 DNA is TGTGCCAGCTCACCTCCCGTGGGGCGGAACTCTGGAAACACCATATATTTT. Amino acid sequence: CASSPPVGRNSGNTIYF. This chain links TRBV18 with TRBJ1-3; D perhaps matches TRBD1 (5 bases). The CDR3 has 17 amino acids. Between the trimmed V and J ends, which lost 3 bases and 0 bases, there was a span of 15 bases. Per the germline V gene, CDR1 is KGHSH and CDR2 is LQKENI. The full variable domain, its missing parts supplied by reference TRBV18 and TRBJ1-3, is NAGVMQNPRHLVRRRGQEARLRCSPMKGHSHVYWYRQLPEEGLKFMVYLQKENIIDESGMPKERFSAEFPKEGPSILRIQQVVRGDSAAYFCASSPPVGRNSGNTIYFGEGSWLTVV.

This clone was counted only a few times. The gene calls are TRBV7-2 and TRBJ2-1; tentatively, D is TRBD2 (5 bases). Trimming took off 3 bases at V and 6 bases at J, with 15 bases between the two ends. The CDR3 is 15 amino acids. The V gene's germline CDR1 is SGHTA and CDR2 FQGNSA. The CDR3 sequence is CASSLNGGLLNEQFF. In DNA form, the CDR3 reads TGTGCCAGCAGCTTGAATGGAGGACTCCTCAATGAGCAGTTCTTC.

This chain uses TRBV11-2 with TRBJ2-5; D call uncertain. This CDR3 contains 11 residues. Trimming shortened V by 5 bases and J by 2 bases, and 3 bases separated the two germline ends. Germline V lookup: CDR1 SGHAT, CDR2 FQNNGV. The CDR3 nucleotides are TGTGCCAGCAGCCAGCAAGAGACCCAGTACTTC. This sequence encodes CASSQQETQYF.

The chain uses TRBV19 and TRBJ2-1; 10 positions agree with TRBD2. V lost 5 bases and J lost 6; bases outside the gene matches: 13. Germline-derived CDR1 and CDR2 are LNHDA and SQIVND (reference sequence). The CDR3 is 17 residues long. The CDR3 DNA sequence: TGTGCCAGTAGTGGGTCTAGCGGGGGCATCCATTTCAATGAGCAGTTCTTC. Its protein is CASSGSSGGIHFNEQFF.